The 6 T cell receptor beta chains in this list originate from one sample, sequenced in a study of T cell responses to AZD1222 COVID-19 vaccine. Here immunoSEQ multiplex PCR was the method, and the copy in TCRdb shows in-frame clones only, minus some. The sample has roughly 170,000 clones, just over 85% seen once; the top ten hold approximately 0.5%. Sequencing was performed on peripheral blood, taken on day 0 of AZD1222 vaccination. These TCRs come from an adult in good health.

This chain links TRBV12-1 with TRBJ1-2. TRBV12-1 is a pseudogene segment. The CDR3 has 14 amino acids. The chain's CDR3 is CASSFGTSNYGYTF. In nucleotides, the CDR3 is TGTGCCAGCAGCTTTGGAACCTCTAACTATGGCTACACCTTC.

This chain joins TRBV5-4 and TRBJ1-1, with 7 nucleotides matching TRBD1. The CDR3 is 15 residues long. Germline CDR1 is SGHNT and CDR2 is YYREEE (reference sequence). The V and J ends lost 0 bases and 1 base, in that order; junction bases with no gene match: 3. CDR3 residues: CASSLGTGQNTEAFF. The CDR3 region has the DNA TGTGCCAGCAGCTTGGGGACAGGCCAGAACACTGAAGCTTTCTTT.

CDR3: CASSGTSGGVSNTGELFF. CDR3 in DNA: TGTGCCAGCAGTGGGACTAGCGGGGGAGTTTCGAACACCGGGGAGCTGTTTTTT. V and J are TRBV7-9 and TRBJ2-2, with TRBD2 identical over 14 bases. This CDR3 contains 18 residues. Germline V gene lookup returns CDR1 SEHNR and CDR2 FQNEAQ (reference sequence). V shed 6 bases, J shed 0 bases, and the junction held 6 bases outside the gene matches.

The chain couples TRBV9 to TRBJ2-7; D is unresolved. V was cut by 0 bases and J by 0 bases, with 10 bases left in between. Germline loops: CDR1 SGDLS, CDR2 YYNGEE. The CDR3 length is 15 residues. The CDR3 spells CASSVDGLNSYEQYF. In DNA form, the CDR3 reads TGTGCCAGCAGCGTAGATGGATTAAACTCCTACGAGCAGTACTTC. Combining the CDR3 with reference TRBV9 and TRBJ2-7 gives the whole variable domain DSGVTQTPKHLITATGQRVTLRCSPRSGDLSVYWYQQSLDQGLQFLIQYYNGEERAKGNILERFSAQQFPDLHSELNLSSLELGDSALYFCASSVDGLNSYEQYFGPGTRLTVT.

This rearrangement joins TRBV28 to TRBJ1-2, with D possibly TRBD1 on 5 matching bases. This CDR3 contains 17 residues. Trimming took 3 bases from V and 3 from J, leaving 20 bases between them. Per the germline V gene, CDR1 is MDHEN and CDR2 is SYDVKM. CDR3 residues: CASSFHPLGQVHYGYTF. For the CDR3, the DNA is TGTGCCAGCAGTTTCCACCCTCTGGGGCAGGTGCACTATGGCTACACCTTC.

The gene calls are TRBV28 and TRBJ2-7; no clear D. The germline V gene has CDR1 MDHEN and CDR2 SYDVKM. The CDR3 is made up of 11 amino acids. V dropped 4 bases and J dropped 6 bases, with 7 bases sitting between them. The chain's CDR3 is CASSSYPEQYF. The CDR3 region has the DNA TGTGCCAGCAGTTCTTATCCCGAGCAGTACTTC.